One TCR beta chain is described in this entry. What it binds is not known. PCR primers comprised 60 Vbeta and 13 Jbeta primers. The table came from immunoSEQ multiplex PCR; TCRdb's copy has only in-frame clones and leaves some out. The sample contains 150,000 to 200,000 clones, roughly 79% of which appear only once. The sample originates from a study of cytomegalovirus exposure and HLA in healthy donors. Study-level findings and limits: In a later analysis, a missense DCLRE1C variant was linked to TCR beta V- and J-gene trimming.

The CDR3 runs to 15 residues. The source material was PBMCs. This TCR derives from a man aged 50 to 59 in good health and CMV-seropositive. V gene TRBV21-1 combines with J gene TRBJ2-7; the table names TRBD1, a call not compared with the DNA. TRBV21-1 counts as a pseudogene. The CDR3 is CASSTTAPASYEQYV. CDR3 nucleotides: TGTGCCAGCAGCACAACAGCCCCAGCCTCCTACGAGCAGTACGTC.